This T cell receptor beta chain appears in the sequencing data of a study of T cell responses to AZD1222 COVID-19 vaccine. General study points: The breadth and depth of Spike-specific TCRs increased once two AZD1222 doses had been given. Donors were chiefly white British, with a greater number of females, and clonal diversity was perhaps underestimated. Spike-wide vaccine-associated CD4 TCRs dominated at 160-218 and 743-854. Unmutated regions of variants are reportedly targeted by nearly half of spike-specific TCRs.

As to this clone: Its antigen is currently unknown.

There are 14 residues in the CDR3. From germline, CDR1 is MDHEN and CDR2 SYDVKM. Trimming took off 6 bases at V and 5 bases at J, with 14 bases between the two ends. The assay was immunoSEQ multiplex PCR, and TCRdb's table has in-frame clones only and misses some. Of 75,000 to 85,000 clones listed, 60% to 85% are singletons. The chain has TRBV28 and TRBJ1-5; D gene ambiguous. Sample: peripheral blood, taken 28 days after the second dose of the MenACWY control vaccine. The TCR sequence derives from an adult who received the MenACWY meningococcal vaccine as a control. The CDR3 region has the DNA TGTGCCAGCAGAGGCCCGGGAGGACATCAGCCCCAGCATTTT. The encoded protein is CASRGPGGHQPQHF.